These 23 T cell receptor beta chains originate from one sample sequenced in a study of T cells expressing NK-cell markers. TCRdb re-called the 5' RACE reads; every CDR3 protein appears as one record, without DNA. Its listing shows 500,000 or so distinct CDR3 sequences. The source material was blood T cells: a sorted CD56 or NKG2C T cell subset, CD4+ or CD8+ T cells, or bulk PBMC T cells (not recorded which). These receptors came from a man between 18 and 35 years old in good health.

This chain uses TRBV29-1 with TRBJ2-2. Germline V lookup: CDR1 SQVTM, CDR2 ANQGSEA. This CDR3 comprises 15 residues. This CDR3 reads CSVEGVDPNTGELFF.

The rearrangement uses TRBV29-1 and TRBJ1-2; the TRBD1 assignment by TCRdb is unverifiable without DNA. This CDR3 comprises 14 residues. From germline, CDR1 is SQVTM and CDR2 ANQGSEA. The chain's CDR3 is CSVDGTALNYGYTF.

V usage is TRBV28 and J usage is TRBJ2-1; there is no DNA to check the TCRdb D call of TRBD1. Germline-derived CDR1 and CDR2 are MDHEN and SYDVKM. This CDR3 has 16 residues. The CDR3 here is CASALPDRGGYNEQFF.

The chain is built from TRBV11-2 and TRBJ2-1. Germline V gene data show CDR1 as SGHAT and CDR2 as FQNNGV. This CDR3 region has 14 residues. CDR3 protein: CASSLVSTFNEQFF.

The J gene is TRBJ2-5, the V gene TRBV12-3 or TRBV12-4; without DNA, the TCRdb call of TRBD1 cannot be checked. This CDR3 has 15 residues. The CDR3 spells CASSARTGAGKTQYF.

The chain links TRBV7-2 to TRBJ2-1. The CDR3 covers 15 residues. The germline gives CDR1 SGHTA, CDR2 FQGNSA. CDR3 region: CASSLATVGSRWQFF.

The chain combines TRBV4-1 with TRBJ2-5; TCRdb calls TRBD2, which cannot be checked without DNA. This CDR3 spans 16 amino acids. Germline V gene sequence: CDR1 MGHRA, CDR2 YSYEKL. The CDR3 reads CASSQVPGLFGETQYF.

This chain links TRBV12-3 or TRBV12-4 with TRBJ2-6. The CDR3 length is 15 residues. CDR3: CASSLGRSGANVLTF.

The V call is TRBV18, the J call TRBJ2-3. The CDR3 runs 15 residues. CDR1 and CDR2 from the germline V gene are KGHSH and LQKENI. The CDR3 loop is CASSPKTVGTDTQYF.

CDR3 residues: CASSAGLGIQYF. The chain couples TRBV5-1 to TRBJ2-4; without DNA, the TCRdb call of TRBD2 cannot be checked. From germline, CDR1 is SGHRS and CDR2 YFSETQ. The CDR3 is 12 residues long. Using reference TRBV5-1 and TRBJ2-4 for the parts outside the CDR3, the full variable domain is KAGVTQTPRYLIKTRGQQVTLSCSPISGHRSVSWYQQTPGQGLQFLFEYFSETQRNKGNFPGRFSGRQFSNSRSEMNVSTLELGDSALYLCASSAGLGIQYFGAGTRLSVL.

V is TRBV10-3 and J is TRBJ1-2. The CDR3 sequence is 15 residues long. Looked up from germline, CDR1 is ENHRY and CDR2 is SYGVKD. This CDR3 is CAITRGTAGGYGYTF.

J is TRBJ2-2 and V is TRBV4-3. The CDR3 spans 14 residues. From germline, CDR1 is LGHNA and CDR2 YSLEER. The CDR3 sequence is CASSQVLGTGELFF.

The chain is built from TRBV12-5 and TRBJ1-2; TCRdb picks TRBD1, but there is no DNA to check that call. This CDR3 comprises 14 residues. Germline lookup yields CDR1 LGHNT and CDR2 FRNRAP. This CDR3 reads CASGGGGRGYGYTF.

This chain uses TRBV20-1 with TRBJ2-3; absent DNA, TCRdb's TRBD2 call cannot be checked. Germline loops: CDR1 DFQATT, CDR2 SNEGSKA (reference sequence). CDR3 length: 18 residues. The CDR3 spells CSARDQITGTSWTDTQYF.

This rearrangement joins TRBV11-2 to TRBJ1-6; TCRdb picks TRBD1, but there is no DNA to check that call. This CDR3 is 15 amino acids long. The germline V gene has CDR1 SGHAT and CDR2 FQNNGV. The CDR3: CASSELQGVGSPLHF.

The V gene is TRBV29-1, the J gene TRBJ1-1. The CDR3 loop spans 11 amino acids. From germline, CDR1 is SQVTM and CDR2 ANQGSEA. The CDR3 protein is CSVRESTEAFF.

The chain is built from TRBV20-1 and TRBJ2-1. The V gene's germline CDR1 is DFQATT and CDR2 SNEGSKA (reference sequence). The CDR3 has 14 residues. The CDR3 is CSARDLGWNNEQFF.

The rearrangement links TRBV20-1 to TRBJ1-6. This CDR3 comprises 20 residues. The germline V gene has CDR1 DFQATT and CDR2 SNEGSKA (reference sequence). CDR3 in amino acids: CSASLSPTAEVRLEGSPLHF.

The J gene is TRBJ2-1, the V gene TRBV15; lacking DNA, the TRBD2 call made by TCRdb goes unchecked. CDR1 is LNHNV and CDR2 is YYDKDF in the germline V gene (reference sequence). The CDR3 consists of 16 residues. CDR3 in amino acids: CATSRVSTSGLNEQFF. Full variable domain (outside the CDR3, taken from reference TRBV15 and TRBJ2-1): DAMVIQNPRYQVTQFGKPVTLSCSQTLNHNVMYWYQQKSSQAPKLLFHYYDKDFNNEADTPDNFQSRRPNTSFCFLDIRSPGLGDTAMYLCATSRVSTSGLNEQFFGPGTRLTVL.

The chain uses TRBV10-2 and TRBJ2-2; TCRdb designates TRBD2, a call that cannot be tested without DNA. Germline values: CDR1 WSHSY, CDR2 SAAADI. CDR3 size: 15 residues. This CDR3 reads CASGGAGDPTGELFF.

V and J are TRBV30 and TRBJ1-2. The CDR3 is 15 amino acids. Germline V gene sequence: CDR1 GTSNPN, CDR2 SVGIG (reference sequence). The CDR3 sequence: CAWSVLQGMNYGYTF. The full variable domain, rest sourced from reference TRBV30 and TRBJ1-2, is SQTIHQWPATLVQPVGSPLSLECTVEGTSNPNLYWYRQAAGRGLQLLFYSVGIGQISSEVPQNLSASRPQDRQFILSSKKLLLSDSGFYLCAWSVLQGMNYGYTFGSGTRLTVV.

The rearrangement joins TRBV19 to TRBJ2-3; the D gene TCRdb calls, TRBD2, cannot be checked with no DNA. Germline CDR1 reads LNHDA; CDR2 reads SQIVND (reference sequence). The CDR3 consists of 15 residues. CDR3 region: CASRRGLDDTDTQYF.

The rearrangement uses TRBV24-1 and TRBJ2-3; no DNA is available, so the TRBD1 call from TCRdb remains unchecked. The CDR3 spans 16 residues. CDR1 and CDR2 (germline): KGHDR, SFDVKD. The chain's CDR3 is CATSDYRGVITDTQYF.